This paragraph covers one TCR beta chain sequence. The length of the CDR3 is 18 residues. From germline, CDR1 is SGHVS and CDR2 FNYEAQ. V was pared by 5 bases and J by 3 bases, with 13 bases of the junction left unmatched. This sample was taken from a study of T cell responses to AZD1222 COVID-19 vaccine. Measured with immunoSEQ multiplex PCR; TCRdb has only the in-frame clones, and not every one. The table includes approximately 200,000 clones, roughly 94% detected once. The chain employs TRBV7-6 and TRBJ2-4; TRBD2 matches 10 bases. The receptor was derived from an adult who received the MenACWY meningococcal vaccine as a control. Sequenced material: peripheral blood, taken 28 days after the second dose of the MenACWY control vaccine. This CDR3 is CASSTTSGTSVVKNIQYF. As DNA, the CDR3 is TGTGCCAGCAGCACGACATCCGGGACTAGCGTTGTCAAAAACATTCAGTACTTC.